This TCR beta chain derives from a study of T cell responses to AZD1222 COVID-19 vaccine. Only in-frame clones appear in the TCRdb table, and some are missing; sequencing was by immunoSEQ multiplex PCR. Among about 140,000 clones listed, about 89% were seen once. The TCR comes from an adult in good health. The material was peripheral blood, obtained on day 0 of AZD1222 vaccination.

CDR3 protein: CASSLHSSVPTDTQYF. As DNA, the CDR3 is TGTGCCAGCAGCTTACATAGCTCGGTGCCGACGGATACGCAGTATTTT. V is TRBV7-2 and J is TRBJ2-3; D remains ambiguous. Looked up from germline, CDR1 is SGHTA and CDR2 is FQGNSA. This CDR3 comprises 16 residues. V shed 2 bases and J shed 6 bases, with 18 bases lying between them. The full variable domain, with the rest looked up from reference TRBV7-2 and TRBJ2-3, is GAGVSQSPSNKVTEKGKDVELRCDPISGHTALYWYRQSLGQGLEFLIYFQGNSAPDKSGLPSDRFSAERTGGSVSTLTIQRTQQEDSAVYLCASSLHSSVPTDTQYFGPGTRLTVL.